These 21 T cell receptor beta chains share one sample of origin, sequenced in a study of blood T cells in healthy people across ages. For the second PCR, which ran for roughly 7 to 11 cycles, a sample-barcoded 5' primer and a J-beta primer mix were used. MiXCR, applied by TCRdb to the 5' RACE reads, yields one record per CDR3 protein. This table has approximately 850,000 distinct CDR3 sequences, 40% to 50% appearing once. Sequencing input: blood. These receptors came from a man aged 55 to 70 in good health.

The CDR3: CASSLAGGGSAGSYNEQFF. In DNA form, the CDR3 reads TGTGCCAGCAGTCTGGCAGGGGGGGGTTCCGCGGGCTCCTACAATGAGCAGTTCTTC. The chain joins TRBV7-6 to TRBJ2-1; the D call may be TRBD1 or TRBD2 (7 bases each). V shed 6 bases and J shed 0 bases, with 24 bases lying between them. Per germline, CDR1 SGHVS and CDR2 FNYEAQ. The CDR3 is 19 residues long.

This clonotype has more than one count but fewer than ten. CDR3 sequence reads: CASSRQGRDTQYF. In DNA, the CDR3 is TGTGCCAGCAGTCGACAGGGTCGGGATACGCAGTATTTT. V is TRBV7-2 and J is TRBJ2-3; TRBD1 matches 7 bases. Germline V CDR1 and CDR2: SGHTA, FQGNSA. Trimming at V came to 6 bases and at J to 6 bases, leaving 6 bases not matched to a gene. This CDR3 contains 13 residues.

This clonotype was observed at least ten times. J is TRBJ2-7 and V is TRBV7-6; 7 bases are a match to TRBD1. V was pared by 5 bases and J by 6 bases, with 10 bases of the junction left unmatched. The CDR3 is 14 residues long. Germline CDR1 is SGHVS and CDR2 is FNYEAQ. CDR3 in DNA: TGTGCCAGCAGCCCAACAGGGGTTATGGGCGAGCAGTACTTC. Its translation is CASSPTGVMGEQYF.

This clonotype was counted a few times. The chain joins TRBV11-2 to TRBJ2-1; the match to TRBD2 covers 15 bases. Per germline, CDR1 SGHAT and CDR2 FQNNGV. The CDR3 is made up of 15 amino acids. The V and J ends lost 9 bases and 6 bases, in that order; junction bases with no gene match: 6. The CDR3 spells CASQRTSGGANEQFF. DNA for the CDR3: TGTGCCAGTCAAAGGACTAGCGGGGGGGCCAATGAGCAGTTCTTC.

This chain joins TRBV24-1 and TRBJ2-7, with D possibly matching TRBD2 (5 bases). CDR3 size: 14 residues. Germline-derived CDR1 and CDR2 are KGHDR and SFDVKD. V was shortened by 5 bases and J by 3 bases, with 13 bases between the two germline ends. CDR3 in DNA: TGTGCCACCAGTGGAGAGAGGGCCCTCTACGAGCAGTACTTC. Residues: CATSGERALYEQYF.

This CDR3 is CSVVPLRGPNEQFF. The DNA for the CDR3 is TGCAGCGTTGTCCCCCTCCGGGGCCCCAATGAGCAGTTCTTC. The chain has TRBV29-1 and TRBJ2-1; TRBD1 or TRBD2 may be the D gene (5 bases each). Germline V CDR1 and CDR2: SQVTM, ANQGSEA. V gave up 4 bases and J gave up 6 bases, with 16 bases separating them. The CDR3 is made up of 14 amino acids.

This clonotype was seen a handful of times. The V and J genes are TRBV6-2 or TRBV6-3 and TRBJ2-3; 7 nucleotides match TRBD2. The J segment lost 0 bases and the V segment lost 5 bases, leaving 8 bases of the junction unmatched. This CDR3 is 16 amino acids long. CDR1 and CDR2 (germline): MNHEY, SVGEGT. CDR3 in DNA: TGTGCCAGCAGTCCTCGGACTAGTTTGAGCACAGATACGCAGTATTTT. Translation: CASSPRTSLSTDTQYF.

As concerns this clonotype: The junction differs from germline at one of its ends, possibly a read error. The rearrangement joins TRBV3-1 to TRBJ2-1; D unresolved. From germline, CDR1 is LGHDT and CDR2 YNNKEL (reference sequence). The CDR3 is 14 amino acids. The CDR3 spells CANSQVVSYNEQFF. The CDR3 nucleotides read TGTGCCAACAGCCAAGTAGTCAGCTACAATGAGCAGTTCTTC.

The chain combines TRBV27 with TRBJ2-1; 11 bases fit TRBD2. From germline, CDR1 is MNHEY and CDR2 SMNVEV (reference sequence). V was pared by 8 bases and J by 5 bases, with 8 bases of the junction left unmatched. The CDR3 contains 15 residues. The CDR3 DNA is TGTGCCAGCGCGTCCGGGACTAGCGGAAACAATGAGCAGTTCTTC. Translation gives CASASGTSGNNEQFF.

The CDR3 protein is CATSDKETQYF. In nucleotides, the CDR3 is TGTGCCACCAGTGATAAAGAGACCCAGTACTTC. V usage is TRBV24-1 and J usage is TRBJ2-5; D is uncertain. CDR3 length: 11 amino acids. Trimming took off 3 bases at V and 3 bases at J, with 1 base between the two ends. The germline gives CDR1 KGHDR, CDR2 SFDVKD.

The rearrangement links TRBV10-3 to TRBJ2-7; D possibly corresponds to TRBD2 (6 bases). Germline assignment: CDR1 ENHRY and CDR2 SYGVKD. The germline V and J ends were trimmed by 4 bases and 0 bases, with 13 bases remaining between them. The CDR3 is made up of 15 amino acids. CDR3 protein: CAISASRESSYEQYF. The CDR3 DNA sequence: TGTGCCATCAGTGCTTCTCGGGAGAGCTCCTACGAGCAGTACTTC.

This clonotype has a handful of counts. The chain has TRBV13 and TRBJ1-1, with D possibly TRBD1 on 5 matching bases. Per germline, CDR1 PRHDT and CDR2 FYEKMQ (reference sequence). The V end was cut by 5 bases, the J end by 0 bases, with 13 bases between. The CDR3 extends over 15 amino acids. The CDR3 here is CASSIWGPVNTEAFF. CDR3 DNA: TGTGCCAGCAGCATTTGGGGACCCGTGAACACTGAAGCTTTCTTT.

This clonotype was seen more than once but under ten times. The rearrangement joins TRBV5-1 to TRBJ2-3; D is ambiguous. The CDR3 covers 12 residues. V dropped 0 bases and J dropped 8 bases, with 7 bases sitting between them. CDR1 and CDR2 (germline): SGHRS, YFSETQ. The chain's CDR3 is CASSLDLATQYF. DNA of the CDR3: TGCGCCAGCAGCTTGGATCTCGCTACGCAGTATTTT.

This chain uses TRBV20-1 with TRBJ2-7, with unresolved D. Germline V gives CDR1 DFQATT, CDR2 SNEGSKA (reference sequence). CDR3 size: 12 residues. The V end was cut by 4 bases, the J end by 0 bases, with 7 bases between. Here the CDR3 reads CSATQSSYEQYF. CDR3 nucleotide sequence: TGCAGTGCTACCCAGAGCTCCTACGAGCAGTACTTC.

This clonotype appeared once. The chain joins TRBV9 to TRBJ2-7; 7 bases agree with TRBD2. This CDR3 contains 13 residues. CDR1 SGDLS and CDR2 YYNGEE come from the germline V gene. The V and J ends lost 4 bases and 6 bases, in that order; junction bases with no gene match: 7. CDR3 in amino acids: CASSPREGFEQYF. The CDR3 DNA sequence: TGTGCCAGCAGCCCTAGGGAGGGATTCGAGCAGTACTTC.

This clonotype was seen at least ten times. The gene calls are TRBV19 and TRBJ1-6; no clear D gene. The V and J ends lost 5 bases and 0 bases respectively, with 11 bases between them. Per germline, CDR1 LNHDA and CDR2 SQIVND (reference sequence). This CDR3 region has 16 residues. CDR3 DNA: TGTGCCAGTAGTGCCGCCTATAGCTCCTATAATTCACCCCTCCACTTT. It codes for CASSAAYSSYNSPLHF.

The V gene is TRBV9, the J gene TRBJ2-1, with a tentative D call TRBD2 (6 bases). Trimming took 6 bases from V and 7 from J, leaving 11 bases between them. This CDR3 is built from 12 residues. CDR1 and CDR2 (germline): SGDLS, YYNGEE. This chain's CDR3 is CASMGGGNEQFF. The CDR3 DNA sequence: TGTGCCAGCATGGGGGGTGGGAATGAGCAGTTCTTC.

This clonotype was seen at least ten times. The rearrangement uses TRBV4-1 and TRBJ2-3; D call uncertain. Trimming took off 1 base at V and 4 bases at J, with 12 bases between the two ends. The CDR3 has 15 amino acids. Germline CDR1 is MGHRA and CDR2 is YSYEKL. This chain's CDR3 is CASSQGTSPADTQYF. The CDR3 coding sequence is TGCGCCAGCAGCCAAGGAACGAGCCCGGCAGATACGCAGTATTTT.

The V call is TRBV12-5, the J call TRBJ2-2; no firm D call. This CDR3 is built from 15 residues. Trimming cost V 2 bases and J 6 bases, with 13 bases left between them. The germline CDR1 and CDR2 sequences are LGHNT and FRNRAP. As DNA, the CDR3 is TGTGCTAGTGGTTTGTCTCTAACGGGCGCCGGGGAGCTGTTTTTT. It yields the protein CASGLSLTGAGELFF.

This clonotype occurred a few times. The chain links TRBV9 to TRBJ2-3; perhaps TRBD2 as D (5 bases). V was trimmed by 0 bases and J by 4 bases, leaving 12 bases between them. CDR3 length equals 15 residues. In germline, CDR1 is SGDLS, CDR2 YYNGEE. This chain's CDR3 is CASSVEGGSADTQYF. CDR3 bases: TGTGCCAGCAGCGTAGAGGGCGGGTCGGCAGATACGCAGTATTTT.

The CDR3 loop reads CASSQDRDVSRSRQQETQYF. Here the CDR3 DNA reads TGTGCCAGCAGCCAAGATAGAGATGTAAGCAGATCGAGACAACAAGAGACCCAGTACTTC. This sequence joins TRBV3-1 and TRBJ2-5; D is ambiguous. The CDR3 runs to 20 residues. Trimming left V 0 bases short and J 2 bases short, with 25 bases between. Looked up from germline, CDR1 is LGHDT and CDR2 is YNNKEL (reference sequence).